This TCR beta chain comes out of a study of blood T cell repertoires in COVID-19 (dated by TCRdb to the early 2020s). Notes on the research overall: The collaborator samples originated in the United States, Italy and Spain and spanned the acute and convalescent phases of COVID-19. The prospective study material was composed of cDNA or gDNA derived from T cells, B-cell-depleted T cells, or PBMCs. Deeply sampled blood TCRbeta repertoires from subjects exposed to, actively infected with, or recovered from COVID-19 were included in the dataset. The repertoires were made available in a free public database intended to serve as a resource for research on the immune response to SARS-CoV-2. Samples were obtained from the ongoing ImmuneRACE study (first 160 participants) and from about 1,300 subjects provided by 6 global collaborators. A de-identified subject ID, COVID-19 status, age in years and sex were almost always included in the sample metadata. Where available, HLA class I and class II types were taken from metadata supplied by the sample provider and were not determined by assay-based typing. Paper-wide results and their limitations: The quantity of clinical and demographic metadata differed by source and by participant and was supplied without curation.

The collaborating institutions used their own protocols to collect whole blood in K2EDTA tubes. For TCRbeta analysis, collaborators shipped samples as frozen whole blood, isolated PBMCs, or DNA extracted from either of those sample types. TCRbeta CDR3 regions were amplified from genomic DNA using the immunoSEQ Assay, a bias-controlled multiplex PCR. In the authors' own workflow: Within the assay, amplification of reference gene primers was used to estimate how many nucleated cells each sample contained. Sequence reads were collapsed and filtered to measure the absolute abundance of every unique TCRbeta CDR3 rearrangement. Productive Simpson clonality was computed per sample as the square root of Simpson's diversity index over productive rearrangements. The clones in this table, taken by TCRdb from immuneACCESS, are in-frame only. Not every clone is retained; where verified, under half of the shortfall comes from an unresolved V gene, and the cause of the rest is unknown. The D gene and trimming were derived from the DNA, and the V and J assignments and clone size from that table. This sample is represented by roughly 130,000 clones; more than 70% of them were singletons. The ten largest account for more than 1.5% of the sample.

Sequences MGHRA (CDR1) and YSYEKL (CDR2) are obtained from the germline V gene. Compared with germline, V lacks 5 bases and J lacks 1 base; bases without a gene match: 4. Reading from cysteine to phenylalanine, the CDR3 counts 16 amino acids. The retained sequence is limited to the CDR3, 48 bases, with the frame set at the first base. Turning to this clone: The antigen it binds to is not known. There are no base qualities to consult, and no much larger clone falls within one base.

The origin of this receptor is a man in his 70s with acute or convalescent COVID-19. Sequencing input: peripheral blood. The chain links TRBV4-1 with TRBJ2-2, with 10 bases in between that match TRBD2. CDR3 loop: CASSTRTSGNTGELFF. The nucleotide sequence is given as TGCGCCAGCAGCACCCGGACTAGCGGGAACACCGGGGAGCTGTTTTTT.